Below, 3 T cell receptor beta chains from the same sample are listed, as sequenced in a study of blood T cell repertoires in COVID-19. Assay: immunoSEQ multiplex PCR; the TCRdb copy retains only in-frame clones and omits some. The sample holds some 140,000 clones, around 83% seen once. Input material: peripheral blood. The receptor source for this set is an elderly woman with acute or convalescent COVID-19.

The V gene is TRBV18, the J gene TRBJ1-2; TRBD1 matches at 9 bases. Germline V gene lookup returns CDR1 KGHSH and CDR2 LQKENI. The CDR3 is 14 amino acids. Trimming took 6 bases from V and 0 from J; bases not matched to a gene: 2. DNA for the CDR3: TGTGCCAGCTCCCGACAGGGGGCTAACTATGGCTACACCTTC. Translated, it gives CASSRQGANYGYTF.

This chain links TRBV4-2 with TRBJ1-4, with D possibly matching TRBD1 (6 bases). The CDR3 sequence is 14 residues long. Germline CDR1 LGHNA, CDR2 YNFKEQ. V shed 5 bases and J shed 4 bases, with 11 bases lying between them. This CDR3 reads CASSGGGSNEKLFF. CDR3 in DNA: TGTGCCAGCAGCGGGGGCGGGAGTAATGAAAAACTGTTTTTT.

Notes on this clone: The same CDR3 arises from other DNA sequences in this sample as well. The CDR3 loop reads CASSPRGGNTDTQYF. The CDR3 nucleotides read TGTGCCAGCAGCCCACGCGGGGGAAACACAGATACGCAGTATTTT. The rearrangement joins TRBV7-8 to TRBJ2-3; TRBD2 matches at 7 bases. The junction had 7 bases not matched to a gene; V was cut back by 5 bases and J by 2 bases. Germline V gene lookup returns CDR1 SGHVS and CDR2 FQNEAQ. This CDR3 has 15 amino acids.